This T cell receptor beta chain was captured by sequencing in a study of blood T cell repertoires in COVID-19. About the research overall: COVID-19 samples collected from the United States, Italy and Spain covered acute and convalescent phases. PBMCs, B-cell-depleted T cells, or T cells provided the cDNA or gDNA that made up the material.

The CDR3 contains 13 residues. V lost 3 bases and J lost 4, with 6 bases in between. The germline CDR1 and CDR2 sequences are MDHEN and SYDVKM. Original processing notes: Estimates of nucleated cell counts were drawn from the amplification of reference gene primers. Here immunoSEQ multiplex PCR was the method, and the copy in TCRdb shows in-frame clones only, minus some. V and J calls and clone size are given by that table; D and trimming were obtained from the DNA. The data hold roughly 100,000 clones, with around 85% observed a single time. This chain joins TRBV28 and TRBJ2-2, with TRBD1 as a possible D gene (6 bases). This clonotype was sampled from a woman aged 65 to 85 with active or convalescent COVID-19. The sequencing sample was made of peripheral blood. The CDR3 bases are TGTGCCAGCAGTTTGGACAGCACCGGGGAGCTGTTTTTT. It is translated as CASSLDSTGELFF.